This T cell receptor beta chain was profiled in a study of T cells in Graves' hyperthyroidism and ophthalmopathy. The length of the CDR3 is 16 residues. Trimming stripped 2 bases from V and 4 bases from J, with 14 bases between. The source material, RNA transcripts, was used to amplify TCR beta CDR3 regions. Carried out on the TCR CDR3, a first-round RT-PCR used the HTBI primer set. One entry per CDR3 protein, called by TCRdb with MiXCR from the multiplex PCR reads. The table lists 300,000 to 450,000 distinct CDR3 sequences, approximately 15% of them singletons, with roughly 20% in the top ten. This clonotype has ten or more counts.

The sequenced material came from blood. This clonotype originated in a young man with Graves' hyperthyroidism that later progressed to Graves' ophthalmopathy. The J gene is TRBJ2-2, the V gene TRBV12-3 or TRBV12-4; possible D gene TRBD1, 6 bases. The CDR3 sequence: CASSLFPGTPTGELFF. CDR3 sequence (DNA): TGTGCCAGCAGTTTATTCCCCGGGACACCCACCGGGGAGCTGTTTTTT.